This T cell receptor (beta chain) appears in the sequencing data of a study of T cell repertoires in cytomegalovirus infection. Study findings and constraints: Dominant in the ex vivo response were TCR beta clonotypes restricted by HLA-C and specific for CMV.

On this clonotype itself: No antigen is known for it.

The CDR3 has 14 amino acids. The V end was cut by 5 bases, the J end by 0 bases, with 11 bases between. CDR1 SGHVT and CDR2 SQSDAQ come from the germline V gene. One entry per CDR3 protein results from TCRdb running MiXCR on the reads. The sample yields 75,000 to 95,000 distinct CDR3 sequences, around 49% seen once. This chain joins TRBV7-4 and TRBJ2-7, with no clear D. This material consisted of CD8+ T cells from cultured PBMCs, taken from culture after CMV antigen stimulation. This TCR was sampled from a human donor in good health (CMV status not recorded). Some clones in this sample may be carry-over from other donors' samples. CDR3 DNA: TGTGCCAGCAGCACTGCTCTCGGCTCCTACGAGCAGTACTTC. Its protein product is CASSTALGSYEQYF.